Reported below is one TCR beta chain. The antigen is not known. The same CDR3 is also encoded by other DNA sequences in this sample. The CDR3 is 13 amino acids. Germline V gene data show CDR1 as SGHTA and CDR2 as FQGNSA. The V end was cut by 3 bases, the J end by 0 bases, with 6 bases between. This sample is part of a study of shared clonotypes between healthy human individuals. Study-wide points: Four donors had 4% to 5% of their naive CD4 clonotypes in common. Sequencing of the sorted subsets was shown by rarefaction to be incomplete despite large depth. Estimated clonotype richness was generally higher in naive than memory subsets. Owing to a small donor count, the genetic and exposure-history diversity represented was limited.

The protocol was immunoSEQ multiplex PCR, while the TCRdb copy is restricted to in-frame clones and leaves out a portion. The table shows hundreds of thousands of clones, with 90% to 97% occurring only once. Sequenced sample: naive CD4+ T cells sorted from blood. Noted subset: CD45RA+ positively selected. This chain joins TRBV7-2 and TRBJ2-7; D might be TRBD2 (6 bases). The receptor's source is a woman in her twenties or thirties in good health. CDR3 coding DNA: TGTGCCAGCAGCTTGACTAGCTCCTACGAGCAGTACTTC. Protein product: CASSLTSSYEQYF.